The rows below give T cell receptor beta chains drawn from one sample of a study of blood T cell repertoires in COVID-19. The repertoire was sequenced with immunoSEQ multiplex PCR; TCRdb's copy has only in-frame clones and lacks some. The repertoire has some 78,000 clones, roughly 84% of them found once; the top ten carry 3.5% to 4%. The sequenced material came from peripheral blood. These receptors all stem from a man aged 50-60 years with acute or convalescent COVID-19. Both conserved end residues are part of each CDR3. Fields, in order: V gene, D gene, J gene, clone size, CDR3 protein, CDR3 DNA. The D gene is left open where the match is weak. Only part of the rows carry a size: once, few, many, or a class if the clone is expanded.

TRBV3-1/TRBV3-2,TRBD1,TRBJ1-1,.,CASSQDMTGLVIAFF,TGTGCCAGCAGCCAAGATATGACAGGGCTCGTTATAGCTTTCTTT
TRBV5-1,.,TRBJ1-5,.,CASSLDGGSNQPQHF,TGCGCCAGCAGCTTGGATGGGGGGAGCAATCAGCCCCAGCATTTT
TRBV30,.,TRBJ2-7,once,CAWSRWLSRDEQYF,TGTGCCTGGAGCCGATGGCTGAGCAGGGACGAGCAGTACTTC
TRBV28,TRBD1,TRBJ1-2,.,CATRDRGLRDYGYTF,TGTGCCACCCGGGACAGGGGACTTCGGGACTATGGCTACACCTTC
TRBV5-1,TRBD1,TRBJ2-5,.,CASSRPTGRETQYF,TGCGCCAGCAGCCGACCGACAGGGAGAGAGACCCAGTACTTC
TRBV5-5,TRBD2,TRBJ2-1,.,CASSLGGSGSHRQFF,TGTGCCAGCAGCTTGGGAGGTAGCGGGAGTCACAGGCAGTTCTTC
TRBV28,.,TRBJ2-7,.,CASSIRQLSYEQYF,TGTGCCAGCAGTATACGACAGCTATCCTACGAGCAGTACTTC
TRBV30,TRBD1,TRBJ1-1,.,CAWKDRVNTEAFF,TGTGCCTGGAAGGACAGGGTGAACACTGAAGCTTTCTTT
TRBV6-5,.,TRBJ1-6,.,CASSFSGNSPLHF,TGTGCCAGCAGTTTTTCCGGGAATTCACCCCTCCACTTT
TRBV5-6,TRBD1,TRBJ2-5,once,CASSLGDRARETQYF,TGTGCCAGCAGCTTGGGGGACAGGGCGAGAGAGACCCAGTACTTC
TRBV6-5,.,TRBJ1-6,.,CASATAGINSPLHF,TGTGCCAGCGCAACGGCAGGGATTAATTCACCCCTCCACTTT
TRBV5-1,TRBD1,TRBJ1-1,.,CASSIRQGGTEAFF,TGCGCCAGCAGCATACGACAGGGGGGCACTGAAGCTTTCTTT
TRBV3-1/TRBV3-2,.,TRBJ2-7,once,CASSPAGATYEQYF,TGTGCCAGCAGCCCGGCGGGGGCCACCTACGAGCAGTACTTC
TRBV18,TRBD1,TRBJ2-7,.,CASSHRDRLSYEQYF,TGTGCCAGCTCACACCGGGACAGGCTATCCTACGAGCAGTACTTC
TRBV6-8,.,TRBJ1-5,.,CASSYSQGGFLSNQPQHF,TGTGCCAGCAGTTACTCCCAAGGGGGATTCCTTAGCAATCAGCCCCAGCATTTT
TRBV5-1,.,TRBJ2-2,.,CASRKTGTNTGELFF,TGCGCCAGCAGGAAGACGGGGACAAACACCGGGGAGCTGTTTTTT
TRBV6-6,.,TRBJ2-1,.,CASSYSRTYNEQFF,TGTGCCAGCAGTTACTCGAGGACTTACAATGAGCAGTTCTTC
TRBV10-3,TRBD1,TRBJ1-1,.,CATRGQAGNSEAFF,TGTGCCACCAGAGGACAGGCAGGGAATTCTGAAGCTTTCTTT
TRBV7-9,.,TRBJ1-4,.,CASSLGGRTNEKLFF,TGTGCCAGCAGCTTAGGGGGGCGAACTAATGAAAAACTGTTTTTT
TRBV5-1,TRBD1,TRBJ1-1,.,CASTFAGGPGTEAFF,TGCGCCAGCACTTTTGCAGGGGGCCCGGGCACTGAAGCTTTCTTT
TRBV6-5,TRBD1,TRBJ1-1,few,CASSPGTGGWTEAFF,TGTGCCAGCAGTCCCGGGACAGGGGGCTGGACTGAAGCTTTCTTT
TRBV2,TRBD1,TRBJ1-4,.,CASSEQGGTNEKLFF,TGTGCCAGCAGCGAGCAGGGGGGAACTAATGAAAAACTGTTTTTT
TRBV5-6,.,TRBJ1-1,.,CASSLQLGGEAFF,TGTGCCAGCAGCTTGCAGTTAGGCGGCGAAGCTTTCTTT
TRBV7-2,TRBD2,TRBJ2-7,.,CASSLESSGSYEQYF,TGTGCCAGCAGCTTAGAGTCTAGCGGGTCCTACGAGCAGTACTTC
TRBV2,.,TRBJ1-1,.,CASSNHRTNTEAFF,TGTGCCAGCAGCAATCACAGGACGAACACTGAAGCTTTCTTT
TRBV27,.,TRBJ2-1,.,CASSFRGNEQFF,TGTGCCAGCAGTTTTAGGGGCAATGAGCAGTTCTTC
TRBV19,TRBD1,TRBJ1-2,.,CASRIQGADYGYTF,TGTGCCAGTAGAATACAGGGGGCGGACTATGGCTACACCTTC
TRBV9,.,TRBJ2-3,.,CASSVETGTTDTQYF,TGTGCCAGCAGCGTAGAAACAGGTACCACAGATACGCAGTATTTT
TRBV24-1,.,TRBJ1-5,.,CATSESVYQPQHF,TGTGCCACCAGTGAATCAGTGTATCAGCCCCAGCATTTT
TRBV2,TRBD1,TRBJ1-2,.,CASSDRGRVGYTF,TGTGCCAGCAGTGACAGGGGGCGCGTGGGCTACACCTTC
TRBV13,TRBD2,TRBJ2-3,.,CASSVGSGDPRTDTQYF,TGTGCCAGCAGCGTCGGGAGCGGGGATCCTAGGACAGATACGCAGTATTTT
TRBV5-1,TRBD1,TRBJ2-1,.,CASSLRDSQHEQFF,TGCGCCAGCAGCCTACGGGACAGCCAGCATGAGCAGTTCTTC
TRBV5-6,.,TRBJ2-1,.,CASSLVGSVTYNEQFF,TGTGCCAGCAGCTTGGTGGGGAGTGTCACCTACAATGAGCAGTTCTTC
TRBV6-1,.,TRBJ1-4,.,CASSLGASNEKLFF,TGTGCCAGCAGTTTGGGGGCGTCTAATGAAAAACTGTTTTTT
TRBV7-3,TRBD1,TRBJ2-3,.,CASSFGTGADTQYF,TGTGCCAGCAGCTTCGGGACAGGGGCAGATACGCAGTATTTT
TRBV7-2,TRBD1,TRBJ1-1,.,CASSLGDRYTEAFF,TGTGCCAGCAGCTTAGGGGACAGATACACTGAAGCTTTCTTT
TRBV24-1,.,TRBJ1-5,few,CATSDNFRGSHQPQHF,TGTGCCACCAGTGATAACTTCAGGGGATCGCATCAGCCCCAGCATTTT
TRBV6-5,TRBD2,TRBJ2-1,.,CASSHGTSRFF,TGTGCCAGCAGTCACGGGACTAGCCGGTTCTTC